What follows is one T cell receptor (beta chain) and its context. Each CDR3 protein gets one entry after TCRdb re-called the 5' RACE reads with MiXCR. The sample lists about 39,000 distinct CDR3 sequences, approximately 4.8% occurring once. The data belong to a study of early T cells in non-severe SARS-CoV-2 infection. V lost 4 bases and J lost 0, with 20 bases in between. The CDR3 length is 17 residues. Germline CDR1 is SGHRS and CDR2 is YFSETQ. The sample was whole blood. This receptor was taken from an adult who was a healthcare worker with PCR-confirmed SARS-CoV-2 infection or an uninfected control (not recorded which). The J gene is TRBJ2-7, the V gene TRBV5-1, with a possible D match to TRBD1 (6 bases). The CDR3 loop reads CASSTRDTSASSYEQYF. In DNA form, the CDR3 reads TGCGCCAGCAGCACCCGGGACACCTCAGCGAGCTCCTACGAGCAGTACTTC.